Detailed here is one T cell receptor (beta chain). Its target is not known. This specimen comes from a study of lymphopenia after photon versus proton radiotherapy. Study-wide results and limits: After lymphocyte nadir, photon-treated repertoires showed oligoclonal expansion, especially CD8+ Temra. Only patients who died were analyzed for survival; proton advantage is unproven. Photon-treated patients lost naive T cells and TCR diversity; proton-treated stayed stable. A bigger post-nadir fall in TCR diversity correlated inversely with survival time in deceased patients.

Here immunoSEQ multiplex PCR was the method, and the copy in TCRdb shows in-frame clones only, minus some. The sample lists around 25,000 clones; more than 75% were seen once. The V end lost 3 bases, the J end lost 0 bases, and 15 bases lay between the germline ends. This CDR3 contains 16 residues. Germline loops: CDR1 SEHNR, CDR2 FQNEAQ (reference sequence). The clonotype comes from a man aged 40-49 years with gastric cancer. V gene TRBV7-9 combines with J gene TRBJ2-7, with a possible D match to TRBD2 (6 bases). This material consisted of peripheral blood, taken from a patient treated with photon-based radiotherapy. CDR3 sequence (DNA): TGTGCCAGCAGCTTCCCCCCAGGGACTCGCTCCTACGAGCAGTACTTC. Amino acid sequence: CASSFPPGTRSYEQYF.